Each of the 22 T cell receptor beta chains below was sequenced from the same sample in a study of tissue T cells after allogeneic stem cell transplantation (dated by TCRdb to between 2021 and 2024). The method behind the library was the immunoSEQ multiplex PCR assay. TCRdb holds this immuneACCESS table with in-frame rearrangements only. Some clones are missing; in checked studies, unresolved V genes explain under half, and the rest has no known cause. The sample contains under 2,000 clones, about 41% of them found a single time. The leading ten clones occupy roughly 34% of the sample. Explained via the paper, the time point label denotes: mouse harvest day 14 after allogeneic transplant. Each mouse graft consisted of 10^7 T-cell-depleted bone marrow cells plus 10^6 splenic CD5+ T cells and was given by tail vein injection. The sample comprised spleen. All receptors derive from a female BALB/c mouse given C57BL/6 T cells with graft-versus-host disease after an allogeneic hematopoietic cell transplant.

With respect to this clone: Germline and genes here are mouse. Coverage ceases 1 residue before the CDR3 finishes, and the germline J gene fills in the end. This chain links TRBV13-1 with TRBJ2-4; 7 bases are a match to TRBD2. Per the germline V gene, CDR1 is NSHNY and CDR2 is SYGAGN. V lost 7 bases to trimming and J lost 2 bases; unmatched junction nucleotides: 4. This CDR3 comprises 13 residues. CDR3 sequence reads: CASGLGDQNTLYF. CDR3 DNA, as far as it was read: TGTGCCAGCGGTCTGGGGGATCAAAACACCTTGTAC.

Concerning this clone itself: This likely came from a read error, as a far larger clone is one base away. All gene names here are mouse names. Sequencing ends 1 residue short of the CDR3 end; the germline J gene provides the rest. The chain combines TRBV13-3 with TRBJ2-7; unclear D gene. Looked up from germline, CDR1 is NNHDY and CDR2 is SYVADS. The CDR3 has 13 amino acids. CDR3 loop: CARSEPGIYEQYF. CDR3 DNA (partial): TGTGCCCGCAGTGAGCCCGGGATCTATGAACAGTAC.

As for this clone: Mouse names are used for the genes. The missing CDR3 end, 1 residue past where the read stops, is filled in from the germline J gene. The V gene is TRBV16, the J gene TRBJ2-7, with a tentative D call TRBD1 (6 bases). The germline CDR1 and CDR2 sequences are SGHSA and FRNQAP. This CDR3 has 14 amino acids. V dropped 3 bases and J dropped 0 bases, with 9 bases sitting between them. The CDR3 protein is CASSLGQSSYEQYF. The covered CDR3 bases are TGTGCAAGCAGCTTGGGACAAAGCTCCTATGAACAGTAC.

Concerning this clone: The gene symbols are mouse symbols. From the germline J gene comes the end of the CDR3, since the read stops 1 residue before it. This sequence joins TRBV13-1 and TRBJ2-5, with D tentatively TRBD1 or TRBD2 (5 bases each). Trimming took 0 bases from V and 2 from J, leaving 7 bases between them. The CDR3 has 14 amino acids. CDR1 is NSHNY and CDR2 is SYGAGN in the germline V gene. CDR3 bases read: TGTGCCAGCAGTGATGGGGGGATCCAAGACACCCAGTAC. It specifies CASSDGGIQDTQY. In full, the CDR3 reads CASSDGGIQDTQYF.

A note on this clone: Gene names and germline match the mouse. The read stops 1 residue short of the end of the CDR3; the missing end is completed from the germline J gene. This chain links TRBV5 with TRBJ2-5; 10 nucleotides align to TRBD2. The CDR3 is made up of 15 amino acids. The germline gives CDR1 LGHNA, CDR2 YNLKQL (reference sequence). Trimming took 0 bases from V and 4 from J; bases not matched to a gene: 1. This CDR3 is CASSQDGLGEDTQYF. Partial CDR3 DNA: TGTGCCAGCAGCCAAGACGGACTGGGGGAAGACACCCAGTAC.

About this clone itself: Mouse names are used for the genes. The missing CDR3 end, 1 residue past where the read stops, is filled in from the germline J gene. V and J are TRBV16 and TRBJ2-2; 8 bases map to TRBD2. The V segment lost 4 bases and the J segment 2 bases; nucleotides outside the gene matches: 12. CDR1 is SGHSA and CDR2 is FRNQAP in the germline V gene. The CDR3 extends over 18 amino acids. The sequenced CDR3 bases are TGTGCAAGCAGCTCAAGCCCGGGGGGGGCGGGGAACACCGGGCAGCTCTAC. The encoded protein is CASSSSPGGAGNTGQLY. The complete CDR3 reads CASSSSPGGAGNTGQLYF.

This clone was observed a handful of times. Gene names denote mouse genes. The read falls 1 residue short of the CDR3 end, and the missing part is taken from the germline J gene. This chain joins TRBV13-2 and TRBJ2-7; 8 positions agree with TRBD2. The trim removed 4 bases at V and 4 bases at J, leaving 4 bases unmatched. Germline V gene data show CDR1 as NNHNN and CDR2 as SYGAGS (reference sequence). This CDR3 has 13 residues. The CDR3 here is CASGRLGPYEQYF. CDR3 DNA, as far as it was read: TGTGCCAGCGGTCGACTGGGGCCGTATGAACAGTAC.

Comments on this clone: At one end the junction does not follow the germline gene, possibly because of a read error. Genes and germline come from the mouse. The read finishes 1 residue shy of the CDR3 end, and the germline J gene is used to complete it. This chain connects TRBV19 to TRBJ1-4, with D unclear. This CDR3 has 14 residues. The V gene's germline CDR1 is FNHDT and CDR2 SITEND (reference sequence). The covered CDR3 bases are TGTGCCAGCCGTATGAGACGGCCCAACGAAAGATTATTT. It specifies CASRMRRPNERLF. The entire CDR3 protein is CASRMRRPNERLFF.

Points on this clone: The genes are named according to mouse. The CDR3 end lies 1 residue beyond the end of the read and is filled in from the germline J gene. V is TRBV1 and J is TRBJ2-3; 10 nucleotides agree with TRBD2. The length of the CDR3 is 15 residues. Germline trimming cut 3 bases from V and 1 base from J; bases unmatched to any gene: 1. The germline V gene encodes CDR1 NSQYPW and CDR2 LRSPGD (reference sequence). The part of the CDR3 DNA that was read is TGCACCTGCAGTGCCGGGACTGGGGGTGCAGAAACGCTGTAT. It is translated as CTCSAGTGGAETLY. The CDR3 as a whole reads CTCSAGTGGAETLYF.

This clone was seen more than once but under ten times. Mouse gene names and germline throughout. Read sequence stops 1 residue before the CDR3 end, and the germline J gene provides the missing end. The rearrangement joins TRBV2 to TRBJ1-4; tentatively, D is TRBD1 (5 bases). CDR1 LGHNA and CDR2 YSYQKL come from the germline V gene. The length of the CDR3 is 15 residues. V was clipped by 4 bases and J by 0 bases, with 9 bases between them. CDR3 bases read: TGTGCCAGCAGCCCCCGACAGATTTCCAACGAAAGATTATTT. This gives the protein CASSPRQISNERLF. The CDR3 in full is CASSPRQISNERLFF. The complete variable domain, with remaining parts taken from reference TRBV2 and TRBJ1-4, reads DPKIIQKPKYLVAVTGSEKILICEQYLGHNAMYWYRQSAKKPLEFMFSYSYQKLMDNQTASSRFQPQSSKKNHLDLQITALKPDDSATYFCASSPRQISNERLFFGHGTKLSVL.

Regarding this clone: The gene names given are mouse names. The part of the CDR3 DNA that was read is TGCACCTGCAGTGCAGACCTGGGGGGCCGTCCCTTGTAC. Protein product: CTCSADLGGRPLY. The whole CDR3 is CTCSADLGGRPLYF. The chain joins TRBV1 to TRBJ2-4, with TRBD2 identical over 8 bases. The sequenced fragment ends 1 residue before the CDR3 boundary, so the rest is inferred from the germline J gene. V gave up 0 bases and J gave up 10 bases; unmatched junction bases: 6. This CDR3 spans 14 amino acids. Germline CDR1 NSQYPW, CDR2 LRSPGD (reference sequence).

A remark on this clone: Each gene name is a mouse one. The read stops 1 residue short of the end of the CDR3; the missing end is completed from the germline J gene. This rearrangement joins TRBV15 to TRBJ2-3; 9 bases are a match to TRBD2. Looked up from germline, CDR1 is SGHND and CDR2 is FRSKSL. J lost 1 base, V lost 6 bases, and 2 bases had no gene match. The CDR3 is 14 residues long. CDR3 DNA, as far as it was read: TGTGCCAGCAGCGGGGACTGGGGTGCAGAAACGCTGTAT. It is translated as CASSGDWGAETLY. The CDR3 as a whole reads CASSGDWGAETLYF.

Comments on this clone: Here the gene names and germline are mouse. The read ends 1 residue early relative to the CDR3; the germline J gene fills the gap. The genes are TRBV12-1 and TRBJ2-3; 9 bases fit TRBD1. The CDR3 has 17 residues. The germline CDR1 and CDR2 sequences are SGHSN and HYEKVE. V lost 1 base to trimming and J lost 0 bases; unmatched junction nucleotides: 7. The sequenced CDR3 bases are TGTGCCAGCTCTCTGTGGGACAGGGTCGCTAGTGCAGAAACGCTGTAT. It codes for CASSLWDRVASAETLY. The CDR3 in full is CASSLWDRVASAETLYF.

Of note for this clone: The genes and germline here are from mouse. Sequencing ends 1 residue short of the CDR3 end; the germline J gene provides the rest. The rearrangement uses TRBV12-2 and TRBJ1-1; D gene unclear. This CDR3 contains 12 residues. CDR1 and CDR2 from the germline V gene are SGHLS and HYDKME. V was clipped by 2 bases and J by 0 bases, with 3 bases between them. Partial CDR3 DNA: TGTGCCAGCTCTCGGACAAACACAGAAGTCTTC. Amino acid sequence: CASSRTNTEVF. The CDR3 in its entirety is CASSRTNTEVFF.

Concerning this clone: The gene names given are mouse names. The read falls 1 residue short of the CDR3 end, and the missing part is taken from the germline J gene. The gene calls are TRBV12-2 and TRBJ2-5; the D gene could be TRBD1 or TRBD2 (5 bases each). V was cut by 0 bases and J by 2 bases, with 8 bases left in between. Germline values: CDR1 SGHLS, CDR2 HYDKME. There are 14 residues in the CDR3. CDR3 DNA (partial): TGTGCCAGCTCTCTCGACGGGGGCCAAGACACCCAGTAC. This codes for CASSLDGGQDTQY. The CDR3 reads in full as CASSLDGGQDTQYF.

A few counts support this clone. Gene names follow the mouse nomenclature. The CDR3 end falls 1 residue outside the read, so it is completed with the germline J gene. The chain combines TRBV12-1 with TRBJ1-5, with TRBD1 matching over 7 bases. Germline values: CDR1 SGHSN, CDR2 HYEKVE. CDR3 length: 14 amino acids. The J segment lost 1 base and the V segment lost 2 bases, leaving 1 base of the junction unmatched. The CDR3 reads CASSPGQNNQAPLF. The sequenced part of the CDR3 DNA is TGTGCCAGCTCTCCGGGACAGAACAACCAGGCTCCGCTT.

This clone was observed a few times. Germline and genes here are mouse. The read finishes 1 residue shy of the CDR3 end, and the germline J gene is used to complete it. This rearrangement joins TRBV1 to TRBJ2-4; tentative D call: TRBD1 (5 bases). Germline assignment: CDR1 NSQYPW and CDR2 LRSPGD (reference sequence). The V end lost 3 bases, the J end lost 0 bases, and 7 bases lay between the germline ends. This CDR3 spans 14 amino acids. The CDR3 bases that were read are TGCACCTGCAGTGCGAGGGGTAGTCAAAACACCTTGTAC. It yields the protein CTCSARGSQNTLY. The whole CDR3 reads CTCSARGSQNTLYF. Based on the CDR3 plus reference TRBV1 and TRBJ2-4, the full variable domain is VTLLEQNPRWRLVPRGQAVNLRCILKNSQYPWMSWYQQDLQKQLQWLFTLRSPGDKEVKSLPGADYLATRVTDTELRLQVANMSQGRTLYCTCSARGSQNTLYFGAGTRLSVL.

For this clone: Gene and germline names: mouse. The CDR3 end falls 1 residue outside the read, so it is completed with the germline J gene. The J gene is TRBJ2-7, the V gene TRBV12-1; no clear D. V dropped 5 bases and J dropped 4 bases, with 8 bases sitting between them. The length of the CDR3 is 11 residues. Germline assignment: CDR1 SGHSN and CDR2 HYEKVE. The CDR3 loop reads CASFRIYEQYF. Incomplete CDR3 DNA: TGTGCCAGCTTCAGGATTTATGAACAGTAC.

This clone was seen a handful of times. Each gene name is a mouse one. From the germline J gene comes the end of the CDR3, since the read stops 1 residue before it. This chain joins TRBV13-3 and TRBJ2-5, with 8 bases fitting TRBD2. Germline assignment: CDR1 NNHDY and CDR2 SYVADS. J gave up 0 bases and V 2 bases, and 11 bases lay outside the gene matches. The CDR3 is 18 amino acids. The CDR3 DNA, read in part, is TGTGCCAGCAGTGAAGAGCGGCTGGGGGGACTTAACCAAGACACCCAGTAC. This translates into CASSEERLGGLNQDTQY. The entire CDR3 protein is CASSEERLGGLNQDTQYF.

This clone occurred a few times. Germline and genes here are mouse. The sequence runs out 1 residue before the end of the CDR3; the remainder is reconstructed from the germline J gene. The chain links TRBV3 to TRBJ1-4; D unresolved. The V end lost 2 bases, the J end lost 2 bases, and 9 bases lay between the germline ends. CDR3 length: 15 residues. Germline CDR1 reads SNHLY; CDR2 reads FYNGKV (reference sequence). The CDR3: CASSLRTKSNERLFF. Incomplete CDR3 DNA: TGTGCCAGCAGCTTAAGGACGAAATCCAACGAAAGATTATTT.

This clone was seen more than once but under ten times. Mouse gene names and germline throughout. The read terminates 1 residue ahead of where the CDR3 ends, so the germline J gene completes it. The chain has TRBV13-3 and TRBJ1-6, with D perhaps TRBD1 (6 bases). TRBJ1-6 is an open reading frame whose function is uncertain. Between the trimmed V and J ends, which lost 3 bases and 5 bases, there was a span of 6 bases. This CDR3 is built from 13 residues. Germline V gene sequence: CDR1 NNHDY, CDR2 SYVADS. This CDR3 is CASSGTDNSPLYF. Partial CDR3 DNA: TGTGCCAGCAGTGGGACAGATAATTCGCCCCTCTAC.

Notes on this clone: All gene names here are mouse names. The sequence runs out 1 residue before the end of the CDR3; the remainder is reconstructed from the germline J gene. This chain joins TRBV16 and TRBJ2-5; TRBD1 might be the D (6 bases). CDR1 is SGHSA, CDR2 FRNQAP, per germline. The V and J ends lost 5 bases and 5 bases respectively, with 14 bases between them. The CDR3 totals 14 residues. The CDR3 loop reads CASSLQGAGDTQYF. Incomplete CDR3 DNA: TGTGCAAGCAGCCTACAGGGAGCGGGAGACACCCAGTAC. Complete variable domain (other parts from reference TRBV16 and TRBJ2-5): NAGVIQTPRHKVTGKGQEATLWCEPISGHSAVFWYRQTIVQGLEFLTYFRNQAPIDDSGMPKERFSAQMPNQSHSTLKIQSTQPQDSAVYLCASSLQGAGDTQYFGPGTRLLVL.